A selection of T cell receptor beta chains follows, all from one sample in a study of T cells in Graves' hyperthyroidism and ophthalmopathy. Via MiXCR, TCRdb re-called the multiplex PCR reads, giving one row per CDR3 protein. The sample contains 300,000 to 400,000 distinct CDR3 sequences, less than 15% of which appear only once. The sample was blood. The receptor set was obtained from a young woman with Graves' hyperthyroidism. Each CDR3 is given with its conserved first and last residue. A D gene is named only where the DNA matches it firmly. A row's size may be missing; if present it is once, few, many or a size class.

clone_size	d_call	v_call	cdr3_length	j_call	cdr3_aa	cdr3_nt
many	NA	TRBV2	14	TRBJ1-5	CASRPSPSNQPQHF	TGTGCCAGCAGGCCCTCTCCGAGCAATCAGCCCCAGCATTTT
few	TRBD1	TRBV27	15	TRBJ1-1	CASSLFRGPNTEAFF	TGTGCCAGCAGTTTATTTAGGGGGCCGAACACTGAAGCTTTCTTT
many	TRBD2	TRBV7-2	15	TRBJ2-5	CASSFRTSGQETQYF	TGTGCCAGCAGCTTCCGGACTAGCGGCCAAGAGACCCAGTACTTC
few	TRBD2	TRBV2	20	TRBJ2-1	CASKGGVGLARVRPYNEQFF	TGTGCCAGCAAGGGAGGGGTGGGACTAGCGAGAGTGCGCCCCTACAATGAGCAGTTCTTC
NA	NA	TRBV9	16	TRBJ2-1	CASSVEGGLLSNEQFF	TGTGCCAGCAGCGTAGAAGGAGGTCTCCTAAGCAATGAGCAGTTCTTC
many	NA	TRBV18	14	TRBJ1-1	CASSLDSGGTEAFF	TGTGCCAGCTCGTTAGACAGCGGGGGCACTGAAGCTTTCTTT
NA	NA	TRBV6-1	12	TRBJ1-3	CASRTWGNTIYF	TGTGCCAGCAGGACATGGGGAAACACCATATATTTT
many	TRBD1	TRBV5-1	14	TRBJ2-7	CASSLWDRGYEQYF	TGCGCCAGCAGCCTTTGGGACAGGGGTTACGAGCAGTACTTC
many	TRBD1	TRBV2	14	TRBJ2-7	CASSYGQGFYEQYF	TGTGCCAGCAGTTACGGACAGGGGTTCTACGAGCAGTACTTC
NA	TRBD2	TRBV25-1	16	TRBJ2-3	CASSKTPQRGWDTQYF	TGTGCCAGCAGTAAAACCCCCCAGCGGGGGTGGGATACGCAGTATTTT
few	NA	TRBV4-1	15	TRBJ1-1	CASSQVELTSHEAFF	TGCGCCAGCAGCCAAGTTGAATTGACAAGTCACGAAGCTTTCTTT
few	NA	TRBV10-3	13	TRBJ2-7	CASGPDTFDEQYF	TGTGCCTCCGGACCCGACACGTTCGACGAGCAGTACTTC
few	NA	TRBV5-1	14	TRBJ1-5	CASKREGVNQPQHF	TGCGCCAGCAAACGAGAGGGGGTCAATCAGCCCCAGCATTTT
NA	TRBD2	TRBV9	16	TRBJ2-3	CASSVGLAGVTDTQYF	TGTGCCAGCAGCGTAGGTTTAGCGGGGGTCACAGATACGCAGTATTTT
many	TRBD1	TRBV2	14	TRBJ1-2	CASSGTGQGYGYTF	TGTGCCAGCAGTGGTACGGGACAGGGGTATGGCTACACCTTC
many	NA	TRBV28	17	TRBJ2-3	CASSQPTPGPITDTQYF	TGTGCCAGCAGCCAACCGACCCCGGGACCTATCACAGATACGCAGTATTTT
many	TRBD1	TRBV7-2	14	TRBJ2-1	CASSDRGPYNEQFF	TGTGCCAGCAGTGACAGGGGTCCTTACAATGAGCAGTTCTTC
many	NA	TRBV12-3/TRBV12-4	14	TRBJ1-2	CASSLASSTHGYTF	TGTGCCAGCAGTTTAGCATCTTCCACCCATGGCTACACCTTC